What follows is one T cell receptor beta chain and its context. The antigen remains unidentified. These data come from a study of T cell responses to AZD1222 COVID-19 vaccine. The repertoire was sequenced with immunoSEQ multiplex PCR; TCRdb's copy has only in-frame clones and lacks some. The profile covers roughly 120,000 clones, with around 90% appearing a single time and 6% to 8% taken by the ten largest. Study-level findings and limits: An increase in Spike-specific TCR breadth and depth was observed after two AZD1222 doses. Nearly half of spike-specific TCRs reportedly target unmutated variant regions. Clonal diversity may have been underestimated in mostly white British donors.

CDR1 and CDR2 (germline): LGHNT, FRNRAP. V lost 6 bases and J lost 3, with 17 bases in between. The CDR3 has 15 residues. The rearrangement uses TRBV12-5 and TRBJ1-2, with unresolved D. This clonotype originated in an adult in good health. The sequencing here drew on peripheral blood, taken on day 0 of AZD1222 vaccination. CDR3 in DNA: TGTGCTAGTGGGGGCTCCCAGGATGGGTACTATGGCTACACCTTC. Protein product: CASGGSQDGYYGYTF.